The T cell receptor beta chain described here comes from a study of T cells after yellow fever vaccination. General observations from the study: Abundant clonotypes from the bulk population could have been carried over as contaminants into FACS-sorted repertoires. After the booster, roughly 96% of CD4 and just over 85% of CD8 primary-response clones were re-detected. Weaker, the secondary response had a peak occurring faster, on day 5 versus 15.

This clonotype was recorded at least ten times. What it binds is unknown. A single record per CDR3 protein comes from TCRdb applying MiXCR to the 5' RACE reads. The sample gives 300,000 to 350,000 distinct CDR3 sequences, under 5% of which show up once; roughly a quarter is in the top ten. The clonotype originates from a man between 18 and 29 years old who received the YFV17D yellow fever vaccine. The input for sequencing was PBMCs, taken 5 days after the yellow fever booster vaccination.

The CDR3 nucleotides read TGTGCCAGCAGCCAGAGCGGGGGGGCCAGCGCAGATACGCAGTATTTT. Translation gives CASSQSGGASADTQYF. The chain is built from TRBV7-2 and TRBJ2-3; 10 bases align to TRBD2. Germline V gene sequence: CDR1 SGHTA, CDR2 FQGNSA. The CDR3 totals 16 residues. J was trimmed by 4 bases and V by 5 bases; bases with no gene match: 9.